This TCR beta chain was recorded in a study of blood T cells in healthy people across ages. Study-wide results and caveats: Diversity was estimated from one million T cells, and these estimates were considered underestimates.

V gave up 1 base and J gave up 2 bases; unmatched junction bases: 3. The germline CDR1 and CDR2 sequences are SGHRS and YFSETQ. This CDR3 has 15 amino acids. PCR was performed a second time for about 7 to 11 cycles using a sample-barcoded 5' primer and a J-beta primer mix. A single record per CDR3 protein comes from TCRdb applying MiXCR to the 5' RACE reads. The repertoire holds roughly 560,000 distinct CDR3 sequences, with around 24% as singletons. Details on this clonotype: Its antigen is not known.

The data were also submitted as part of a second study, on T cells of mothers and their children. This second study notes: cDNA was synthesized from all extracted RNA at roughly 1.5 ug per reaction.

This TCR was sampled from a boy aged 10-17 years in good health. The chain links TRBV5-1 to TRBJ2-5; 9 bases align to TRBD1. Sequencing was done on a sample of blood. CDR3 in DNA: TGCGCCAGCAGCTTGTACGGACAGGGGCAAGAGACCCAGTACTTC. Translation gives CASSLYGQGQETQYF. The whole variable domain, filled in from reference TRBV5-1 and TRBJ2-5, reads KAGVTQTPRYLIKTRGQQVTLSCSPISGHRSVSWYQQTPGQGLQFLFEYFSETQRNKGNFPGRFSGRQFSNSRSEMNVSTLELGDSALYLCASSLYGQGQETQYFGPGTRLLVL.